This T cell receptor (beta chain) was observed in a study of blood T cell repertoires in COVID-19. Study-wide background: The samples span acute and convalescent COVID-19 from the United States, Italy and Spain. PBMCs, B-cell-depleted T cells, or T cells were the source of the cDNA or gDNA that made up the material.

Per the original data handling: Counts of nucleated cells, estimated from reference gene primer amplification, were obtained. Sequencing was performed with immunoSEQ multiplex PCR; in TCRdb, only in-frame clones are kept and a portion is missing. The V and J calls and clone size come from that table; D and trimming were worked out from the DNA. The top ten clones hold around 6% of a sample with 200,000 to 250,000 clones, less than 85% of them seen once. This clone was found once. The CDR3 length is 12 residues. V lost 8 bases and J 3 bases, leaving 12 bases between the germline ends. Germline V gene sequence: CDR1 SQVTM, CDR2 ANQGSEA.

The sequence came from a woman in her 70s with acute or convalescent COVID-19. The gene calls are TRBV29-1 and TRBJ2-3, with D perhaps TRBD1 (5 bases). The sample taken for sequencing was peripheral blood. DNA of the CDR3: TGCAGCACAAGACAGAATACAGATACGCAGTATTTT. Translation gives CSTRQNTDTQYF.